The 7 T cell receptor beta chains below were found in one sample sequenced in a study of cytomegalovirus exposure and HLA in healthy donors. Primers for the PCR totalled 60 Vbeta and 13 Jbeta. Assay used: immunoSEQ multiplex PCR; TCRdb lists only in-frame clones, some missing. The sample table includes some 160,000 clones. Sequencing was carried out using PBMCs. These receptors all come from a man under 40 in good health and CMV-seronegative.

The J gene is TRBJ2-5, the V gene TRBV6-6; D gene uncertain. The germline V gene encodes CDR1 MNHNY and CDR2 SVGAGI (reference sequence). The V end was cut by 6 bases, the J end by 4 bases, with 12 bases between. This CDR3 spans 13 amino acids. CDR3 DNA: TGTGCCAGCAGCCTAAACTTCGGAGAGACCCAGTACTTC. As protein: CASSLNFGETQYF.

The chain joins TRBV5-4 to TRBJ1-2; maybe TRBD1 (5 bases). Trimming stripped 4 bases from V and 4 bases from J, with 11 bases between. The V gene's germline CDR1 is SGHNT and CDR2 YYREEE (reference sequence). The length of the CDR3 is 13 residues. The CDR3 protein is CASSDRILYGYTF. Here the CDR3 DNA reads TGTGCCAGCAGCGACAGAATCCTCTATGGCTACACCTTC.

CDR3 DNA: TGTGCCAGCAGCTTGAGACAGGGAATAGTCGAGCAGTACTTC. Translation gives CASSLRQGIVEQYF. V usage is TRBV5-5 and J usage is TRBJ2-7; 7 bases agree with TRBD1. This CDR3 contains 14 residues. Germline lookup yields CDR1 SGHKS and CDR2 YYEKEE (reference sequence). The trim removed 1 base at V and 6 bases at J, leaving 7 bases unmatched.

The chain links TRBV5-1 to TRBJ2-5, with 11 bases fitting TRBD2. CDR1 and CDR2 from the germline V gene are SGHRS and YFSETQ. V was pared by 0 bases and J by 2 bases, with 3 bases of the junction left unmatched. This CDR3 has 16 amino acids. CDR3 sequence: CASSLATSGGQETQYF. The CDR3 coding sequence is TGCGCCAGCAGCTTGGCCACTAGCGGGGGACAAGAGACCCAGTACTTC.

The V call is TRBV7-9, the J call TRBJ2-1, with 9 bases identical to TRBD2. From germline, CDR1 is SEHNR and CDR2 FQNEAQ (reference sequence). This CDR3 region has 14 residues. Losses at the gene ends were 1 base for V and 10 bases for J; bases not matched to a gene: 5. The chain's CDR3 is CASSLGASGNEQFF. In DNA, the CDR3 is TGTGCCAGCAGCTTAGGAGCTAGCGGGAACGAGCAGTTCTTC.

This sequence joins TRBV9 and TRBJ2-7; 10 bases align to TRBD1. The germline V gene encodes CDR1 SGDLS and CDR2 YYNGEE. This CDR3 is 16 amino acids long. The J segment lost 4 bases and the V segment lost 4 bases, leaving 11 bases of the junction unmatched. The CDR3 is CASSRGPGQGFYEQYF. CDR3 sequence (DNA): TGTGCCAGCAGCAGGGGGCCGGGACAGGGGTTTTACGAGCAGTACTTC.

This sequence joins TRBV5-6 and TRBJ1-1; 7 bases line up with TRBD1. The J segment lost 7 bases and the V segment lost 5 bases, leaving 8 bases of the junction unmatched. The CDR3 spans 13 residues. CDR1 and CDR2 (germline): SGHDT, YYEEEE. The CDR3 is CASRTARTGEAFF. Written as DNA, the CDR3 is TGTGCCAGCAGAACAGCGCGGACAGGTGAAGCTTTCTTT.